The 24 T cell receptor beta chains listed next were all sequenced from one sample in a study of Graves' ophthalmopathy and Graves' hyperthyroidism. Using RNA transcripts, the TCR beta CDR3 regions were amplified. HTBI-primed first-round RT-PCR preceded second-round multiplex PCR. TCRdb called the multiplex PCR reads again in MiXCR, with one record for every CDR3 protein. The data hold about 240,000 distinct CDR3 sequences, with about 47% observed a single time. Sequencing was carried out using peripheral blood. Receptors were obtained from an adult man with Graves' ophthalmopathy.

This clonotype was seen more than once but under ten times. The chain employs TRBV10-3 and TRBJ1-2, with D maybe TRBD1 (5 bases). There are 11 residues in the CDR3. The V gene lost 6 bases and the J gene lost 4 bases, with 6 bases spanning the gap. Looked up from germline, CDR1 is ENHRY and CDR2 is SYGVKD. CDR3 bases: TGTGCCATCAGGACAGTCTATGGCTACACCTTC. It codes for CAIRTVYGYTF.

This clonotype was picked up many times. This chain connects TRBV7-6 to TRBJ1-3, with D hard to call. V was clipped by 1 base and J by 0 bases, with 4 bases between them. CDR1 SGHVS and CDR2 FNYEAQ come from the germline V gene. The CDR3 runs 14 residues. CDR3 sequence: CASSLGRSGNTIYF. The CDR3 region has the DNA TGTGCCAGCAGCTTAGGGCGCTCTGGAAACACCATATATTTT.

Of note for this clonotype: The DNA is omitted, as the CDR3 cannot be located on it reliably, and the CDR3 follows TCRdb's listing. The J gene is TRBJ1-2, the V gene TRBV28; TRBD1 is the table's D call, not checked against the DNA. CDR1 and CDR2 (germline): MDHEN, SYDVKM. The CDR3 sequence runs 14 residues, both termini included. The CDR3 is CASSSSAGVLGYTF.

In DNA, the CDR3 is TGCGCCAGCACCACCGGGACAGGGTTTAATCAGCCCCAGCATTTT. This sequence encodes CASTTGTGFNQPQHF. This sequence joins TRBV5-1 and TRBJ1-5, with TRBD1 matching 9 bases. Germline V gene lookup returns CDR1 SGHRS and CDR2 YFSETQ. The CDR3 contains 15 residues. Trimming took 6 bases from V and 4 from J; bases not matched to a gene: 8.

The chain couples TRBV29-1 to TRBJ2-2; 7 bases are shared with TRBD2. Trimming cost V 6 bases and J 8 bases; bases outside gene matches: 3. Germline V gene lookup returns CDR1 SQVTM and CDR2 ANQGSEA. The CDR3 runs to 11 residues. CDR3 DNA: TGCAGCGTCGGGGGGTCGGGGGAGCTGTTTTTT. This sequence encodes CSVGGSGELFF.

This rearrangement joins TRBV28 to TRBJ1-2; TRBD1 aligns across 8 bases. Trimming at V came to 4 bases and at J to 8 bases, leaving 9 bases not matched to a gene. Germline V lookup: CDR1 MDHEN, CDR2 SYDVKM. This CDR3 comprises 14 residues. This chain's CDR3 is CASSSFAGGFGYTF. The CDR3, as DNA: TGTGCCAGCAGTTCCTTCGCAGGGGGCTTCGGCTACACCTTC.

The genes are TRBV7-3 and TRBJ2-5; 7 nucleotides line up with TRBD1. Per the germline V gene, CDR1 is SGHTA and CDR2 is FQGTGA. The CDR3 runs to 15 residues. V lost 5 bases and J lost 3; bases outside the gene matches: 9. CDR3 sequence (DNA): TGTGCCAGCAGCCCGCCCAGGGGGACGGAAGAGACCCAGTACTTC. Its protein product is CASSPPRGTEETQYF.

The chain joins TRBV19 to TRBJ1-2; D possibly corresponds to TRBD1 (5 bases). The CDR3 length is 11 residues. The germline V and J ends were trimmed by 11 bases and 5 bases, with 12 bases remaining between them. From germline, CDR1 is LNHDA and CDR2 SQIVND (reference sequence). CDR3 bases: TGTGCCGGTCGACAGACTTATGGCTACACCTTC. Encoded protein: CAGRQTYGYTF.

This chain links TRBV25-1 with TRBJ2-2; D may match TRBD1 or TRBD2 (6 bases each). Germline V gives CDR1 MGHDK, CDR2 SYGVNS. Trimming took 8 bases from V and 7 from J, leaving 17 bases between them. The CDR3 sequence is 14 residues long. The CDR3 loop is CASVVGGGGGELFF. CDR3 bases: TGTGCCAGCGTAGTGGGGGGCGGCGGCGGGGAGCTGTTTTTT.

This clonotype came up a few times. V is TRBV6-1 and J is TRBJ2-7; the D gene is possibly TRBD1 (5 bases). CDR1 and CDR2 from the germline V gene are MNHNS and SASEGT. With 5 bases removed from V and 2 bases from J, the gap between germline ends came to 10 bases. The CDR3 length is 13 residues. The CDR3 sequence is CASSYTGTYEQYF. The CDR3 bases are TGTGCCAGCAGTTACACAGGCACCTACGAGCAGTACTTC.

The CDR3 nucleotides are TGCAGCGTTTCTGACGGGACAGGGGACGAGCAGTACTTC. Residues: CSVSDGTGDEQYF. The rearrangement links TRBV29-1 to TRBJ2-7; 10 bases align to TRBD1. The CDR3 is 13 amino acids. Germline V gene data show CDR1 as SQVTM and CDR2 as ANQGSEA. V was pared by 5 bases and J by 5 bases, with 6 bases of the junction left unmatched.

This clonotype occurred many times. The gene calls are TRBV10-3 and TRBJ2-5; 10 nucleotides match TRBD1. The V and J ends lost 6 bases and 4 bases, in that order; junction bases with no gene match: 8. CDR1 and CDR2 (germline): ENHRY, SYGVKD. The CDR3 runs to 15 residues. CDR3: CAIRRDRGGGETQYF. The DNA of the CDR3 is TGTGCCATCAGGAGGGACAGGGGCGGAGGAGAGACCCAGTACTTC.

The rearrangement links TRBV6-1 to TRBJ1-5; 7 positions agree with TRBD1. CDR1 and CDR2 (germline): MNHNS, SASEGT. This CDR3 comprises 14 residues. Losses at the gene ends were 6 bases for V and 5 bases for J; bases not matched to a gene: 7. Written as DNA, the CDR3 is TGTGCCAGCAGGAAGGGACAGCGAGATCAGCCCCAGCATTTT. Translating it yields CASRKGQRDQPQHF.

V and J are TRBV7-9 and TRBJ1-2; D remains ambiguous. This CDR3 is 14 amino acids long. With 1 base removed from V and 4 bases from J, the gap between germline ends came to 10 bases. CDR1 SEHNR and CDR2 FQNEAQ come from the germline V gene (reference sequence). The CDR3 sequence: CASSLGRTPYGYTF. CDR3 in DNA: TGTGCCAGCAGCTTAGGGCGGACCCCCTATGGCTACACCTTC.

The CDR3 loop reads CASSLGRDYPQEQYF. The DNA for the CDR3 is TGTGCCAGCAGCCTCGGCCGGGACTATCCCCAGGAGCAGTACTTC. The V call is TRBV9, the J call TRBJ2-7, with 7 bases that match TRBD2. The germline CDR1 and CDR2 sequences are SGDLS and YYNGEE. The CDR3 has 15 residues. The J segment lost 7 bases and the V segment lost 4 bases, leaving 14 bases of the junction unmatched.

The gene calls are TRBV12-3 or TRBV12-4 and TRBJ1-6; 9 positions agree with TRBD1. This CDR3 has 14 residues. Trimming removed 4 bases from V and 10 bases from J; junction bases left unmatched: 5. This CDR3 is CASSSLDRGSPLHF. The CDR3 DNA is TGTGCCAGCAGTTCGCTGGACAGGGGATCACCCCTCCACTTT.

This chain joins TRBV6-1 and TRBJ1-5, with D hard to call. With 8 bases removed from V and 5 bases from J, the gap between germline ends came to 19 bases. The CDR3 extends over 15 amino acids. Germline V lookup: CDR1 MNHNS, CDR2 SASEGT. The DNA for the CDR3 is TGTGCCAGCCACATAGATGCTCAAGGGCATCAGCCCCAGCATTTT. It encodes CASHIDAQGHQPQHF.

Only a few counts were recorded for this clonotype. The rearrangement links TRBV12-3 or TRBV12-4 to TRBJ2-6; maybe TRBD2 (5 bases). The germline V and J ends were trimmed by 3 bases and 12 bases, with 9 bases remaining between them. CDR3 length: 12 residues. Here the CDR3 DNA reads TGTGCCAGCAGTTTTACTAGACTCGTCCTGACTTTC. Protein: CASSFTRLVLTF.

A few counts support this clonotype. This chain joins TRBV15 and TRBJ2-7, with 10 bases identical to TRBD1. J lost 8 bases, V lost 5 bases, and 9 bases had no gene match. This CDR3 has 14 residues. Germline CDR1 reads LNHNV; CDR2 reads YYDKDF (reference sequence). Here the CDR3 DNA reads TGTGCCACCAGCTCGGGGACAGGGGAGGTAAAGCAGTACTTC. Its translation is CATSSGTGEVKQYF.

The chain has TRBV7-3 and TRBJ2-2, with TRBD1 matching 7 bases. CDR1 and CDR2 (germline): SGHTA, FQGTGA. The V gene end was trimmed by 1 base and the J gene end by 0 bases; junction bases not matched to a gene: 8. The CDR3 covers 18 residues. As DNA, the CDR3 is TGTGCCAGCAGCTTAATTCGGAGGACAGGCGCGAACACCGGGGAGCTGTTTTTT. The encoded protein is CASSLIRRTGANTGELFF.

The table lists this clonotype with a few counts. V usage is TRBV6-5 and J usage is TRBJ1-4, with a weak D call TRBD1 (5 bases). The CDR3 is 13 residues long. V dropped 5 bases and J dropped 8 bases, with 12 bases sitting between them. Germline loops: CDR1 MNHEY, CDR2 SVGAGI. CDR3: CASSENRREKLFF. The CDR3 DNA is TGTGCCAGCAGTGAAAACAGGAGGGAAAAACTGTTTTTT.

The V call is TRBV29-1, the J call TRBJ2-5; D is ambiguous. V lost 8 bases and J 2 bases, leaving 15 bases between the germline ends. The CDR3 runs to 13 residues. Germline V lookup: CDR1 SQVTM, CDR2 ANQGSEA. CDR3 protein: CSLGRWSQETQYF. The CDR3 bases are TGCAGCCTTGGACGGTGGAGTCAAGAGACCCAGTACTTC.

This sequence joins TRBV7-9 and TRBJ1-5; TRBD1 might be the D (5 bases). Germline V gives CDR1 SEHNR, CDR2 FQNEAQ (reference sequence). Deletions cut 3 bases from V and 4 bases from J, with 13 bases between. The CDR3 is 15 residues long. Written as DNA, the CDR3 is TGTGCCAGCAGCTTGTCCAGGGAGAATAATCAGCCCCAGCATTTT. It encodes CASSLSRENNQPQHF.

This clonotype was detected a few times. The chain carries TRBV20-1 and TRBJ2-2, with 7 bases matching TRBD1. The CDR3 covers 12 residues. Looked up from germline, CDR1 is DFQATT and CDR2 is SNEGSKA (reference sequence). CDR3 amino acids: CSTQGPDGELFF. CDR3 DNA: TGCAGCACACAGGGGCCGGACGGGGAGCTGTTTTTT.